Presented here are 20 T cell receptor beta chains from one specimen sequenced in a study of blood T cell repertoires in COVID-19. Profiled with immunoSEQ multiplex PCR; TCRdb holds only in-frame clones, not every one. The sample lists about 230,000 clones, around 85% occurring once. Material: PBMCs or T cells enriched from blood (not recorded which). These receptors were obtained from a woman in her forties or fifties in a cohort exposed to, infected with or recovered from COVID-19 (not recorded which).

This clone came up a few times. J is TRBJ1-2 and V is TRBV29-1, with 8 bases that match TRBD1. The germline V gene has CDR1 SQVTM and CDR2 ANQGSEA. J was trimmed by 8 bases and V by 6 bases; bases with no gene match: 11. This CDR3 is 13 amino acids long. The CDR3 loop is CSVSNRGMGGYTF. The CDR3 DNA sequence: TGCAGCGTCTCGAACAGGGGGATGGGGGGCTACACCTTC.

The chain recombines TRBV11-2 with TRBJ1-1; D is uncertain. Germline CDR1 is SGHAT and CDR2 is FQNNGV. V was trimmed by 1 base and J by 0 bases, leaving 15 bases between them. The CDR3 runs to 17 residues. The DNA of the CDR3 is TGTGCCAGCAGCTTAGGAGGCTATTTCCCGATGAACACTGAAGCTTTCTTT. This gives the protein CASSLGGYFPMNTEAFF.

The CDR3 nucleotides read TGTGCCAGCACTGGCAGCACAGATACGCAGTATTTT. It specifies CASTGSTDTQYF. The chain has TRBV6-5 and TRBJ2-3; no definite D call. Trimming removed 7 bases from V and 0 bases from J, with 5 bases in between. Germline CDR1 and CDR2: MNHEY and SVGAGI. The CDR3 contains 12 residues.

V is TRBV19 and J is TRBJ2-6; 12 bases agree with TRBD1. The CDR3 runs 18 residues. V was pared by 5 bases and J by 4 bases, with 9 bases of the junction left unmatched. Germline assignment: CDR1 LNHDA and CDR2 SQIVND (reference sequence). Written as DNA, the CDR3 is TGTGCCAGTAGTCGGCTGGGACAGGGGGCGCGGGGGGCCAACGTCCTGACTTTC. Protein: CASSRLGQGARGANVLTF. The full variable domain, in which reference TRBV19 and TRBJ2-6 provide the parts outside the CDR3, is DGGITQSPKYLFRKEGQNVTLSCEQNLNHDAMYWYRQDPGQGLRLIYYSQIVNDFQKGDIAEGYSVSREKKESFPLTVTSAQKNPTAFYLCASSRLGQGARGANVLTFGAGSRLTVL.

The genes are TRBV25-1 and TRBJ2-1; 7 bases are shared with TRBD2. V trimming: 9 bases; J trimming: 5 bases; junction bases outside the gene matches: 10. Germline lookup yields CDR1 MGHDK and CDR2 SYGVNS. The CDR3 runs to 14 residues. CDR3 amino acids: CASGRGGNDNEQFF. The DNA for the CDR3 is TGTGCCAGTGGACGGGGAGGGAACGACAATGAGCAGTTCTTC.

The rearrangement uses TRBV6-2 or TRBV6-3 and TRBJ2-5; 8 nucleotides match TRBD2. Germline lookup yields CDR1 MNHEY and CDR2 SVGEGT. The CDR3 is 15 residues long. Trimming at V came to 6 bases and at J to 4 bases, leaving 10 bases not matched to a gene. The CDR3: CASSPPGLGRETQYF. In nucleotides, the CDR3 is TGTGCCAGCAGCCCACCGGGACTAGGGCGAGAGACCCAGTACTTC.

This sequence joins TRBV6-6 and TRBJ1-1, with 9 bases lining up with TRBD1. The CDR3 is made up of 16 amino acids. CDR1 and CDR2 from the germline V gene are MNHNY and SVGAGI (reference sequence). J lost 1 base, V lost 2 bases, and 5 bases had no gene match. CDR3 nucleotides: TGTGCCAGCAGTTACGGGACAGGGCGTAGGAACACTGAAGCTTTCTTT. Amino acid sequence: CASSYGTGRRNTEAFF.

The chain joins TRBV9 to TRBJ1-2; tentative D call: TRBD1 (6 bases). V shed 4 bases and J shed 4 bases, with 14 bases lying between them. The CDR3 extends over 14 amino acids. CDR1 SGDLS and CDR2 YYNGEE come from the germline V gene. The CDR3 DNA follows: TGTGCCAGCAGCCCAGGGGACCGTATCTATGGCTACACCTTC. Protein product: CASSPGDRIYGYTF. The entire variable domain, with the rest obtained from reference TRBV9 and TRBJ1-2, is as follows: DSGVTQTPKHLITATGQRVTLRCSPRSGDLSVYWYQQSLDQGLQFLIQYYNGEERAKGNILERFSAQQFPDLHSELNLSSLELGDSALYFCASSPGDRIYGYTFGSGTRLTVV.

CDR3 DNA sequence: TGTGCCAACCGGGACAGGGAAGTAAACACCATATATTTT. Its protein product is CANRDREVNTIYF. The V gene is TRBV10-3, the J gene TRBJ1-3, with TRBD1 matching 9 bases. The germline CDR1 and CDR2 sequences are ENHRY and SYGVKD. The CDR3 sequence is 13 residues long. The V and J ends lost 10 bases and 6 bases, in that order; junction bases with no gene match: 7.

The genes are TRBV28 and TRBJ2-7; D unresolved. In germline, CDR1 is MDHEN, CDR2 SYDVKM. The CDR3 is 11 residues long. Trimming removed 10 bases from V and 4 bases from J, with 11 bases in between. The DNA for the CDR3 is TGTGCCACCTGGAGTCGGTACGAGCAGTACTTC. This translates into CATWSRYEQYF.

This CDR3 is CASSLGTAYPNYGYTF. CDR3 nucleotide sequence: TGTGCCAGCAGCCTCGGGACAGCCTATCCTAACTATGGCTACACCTTC. V gene TRBV5-4 combines with J gene TRBJ1-2; 7 bases agree with TRBD1. The CDR3 extends over 16 amino acids. Looked up from germline, CDR1 is SGHNT and CDR2 is YYREEE (reference sequence). The junction had 9 bases not matched to a gene; V was cut back by 4 bases and J by 0 bases.

The chain employs TRBV7-2 and TRBJ1-2; D uncertain. The CDR3 contains 13 residues. CDR1 is SGHTA and CDR2 is FQGNSA in the germline V gene. V dropped 5 bases and J dropped 0 bases, with 7 bases sitting between them. The CDR3 loop is CASSPESNYGYTF. CDR3 nucleotides: TGTGCCAGCAGCCCCGAGTCTAACTATGGCTACACCTTC.

This clone was seen a few times. The chain couples TRBV3-1 (or the pseudogene TRBV3-2) to TRBJ2-3; TRBD1 matches 11 bases. Germline V gene lookup returns CDR1 LGHDT and CDR2 YNNKEL (reference sequence). With V trimmed by 4 bases and J by 3 bases, 6 bases remained unmatched. The CDR3 is 16 amino acids. The CDR3 nucleotides are TGTGCCAGCAGCCGCATGGGGACAGGGGGGACAGATACGCAGTATTTT. Amino acids: CASSRMGTGGTDTQYF.

This chain joins TRBV5-8 and TRBJ2-3, with 11 positions matching TRBD2. The CDR3 is 16 amino acids. With 2 bases clipped from V and 1 base from J, the junction kept 3 bases outside the gene matches. Looked up from germline, CDR1 is SGHTS and CDR2 is YDEGEE. The CDR3 coding sequence is TGTGCCAGCAGCTTTGCGACTAGCGGGGGCACAGATACGCAGTATTTT. Its protein product is CASSFATSGGTDTQYF. Variable domain in full (rest from reference TRBV5-8 and TRBJ2-3): EAGVTQSPTHLIKTRGQQATLRCSPISGHTSVYWYQQALGLGLQFLLWYDEGEERNRGNFPPRFSGRQFPNYSSELNVNALELEDSALYLCASSFATSGGTDTQYFGPGTRLTVL.

This clone was recorded once. The chain employs TRBV29-1 and TRBJ1-1, with TRBD1 matching 9 bases. V lost 7 bases to trimming and J lost 4 bases; unmatched junction nucleotides: 7. The CDR3 totals 13 residues. CDR1 and CDR2 (germline): SQVTM, ANQGSEA. CDR3 coding DNA: TGCAGCGGGATAACAGGGGGCCCCACTGAAGCTTTCTTT. Its protein is CSGITGGPTEAFF.

V and J are TRBV4-1 and TRBJ1-1; possible D gene TRBD1, 6 bases. Germline values: CDR1 MGHRA, CDR2 YSYEKL. Trimming took 0 bases from V and 2 from J, leaving 16 bases between them. This CDR3 spans 17 amino acids. Here the CDR3 reads CASSQDYAGVVNTEAFF. DNA for the CDR3: TGCGCCAGCAGCCAAGATTACGCAGGGGTCGTCAACACTGAAGCTTTCTTT.

This clone showed up just a few times. This sample includes further DNA sequences coding for the same CDR3. The chain has TRBV7-9 and TRBJ1-1; no clear D. This CDR3 spans 13 amino acids. Germline V gene sequence: CDR1 SEHNR, CDR2 FQNEAQ (reference sequence). The V end was cut by 3 bases, the J end by 1 base, with 6 bases between. This CDR3 reads CASSFAQNTEAFF. DNA for the CDR3: TGTGCCAGCAGCTTTGCGCAGAACACTGAAGCTTTCTTT.

This chain uses TRBV12-3 or TRBV12-4 with TRBJ1-1, with D hard to call. The CDR3 length is 12 residues. Trimming cost V 6 bases and J 3 bases, with 8 bases left between them. CDR3 in amino acids: CASRRHYTEAFF. The CDR3 bases are TGTGCCAGCAGGAGACACTACACTGAAGCTTTCTTT.

This clone has just one count. The genes are TRBV6-2 or TRBV6-3 and TRBJ1-1; no clear D. V shed 0 bases and J shed 5 bases, with 16 bases lying between them. CDR3 length: 16 amino acids. Germline V gene data show CDR1 as MNHEY and CDR2 as SVGEGT. The CDR3 sequence is CASSYSEGNPWTEAFF. The CDR3 DNA sequence: TGTGCCAGCAGTTACTCCGAGGGAAACCCGTGGACTGAAGCTTTCTTT.

This clone was detected a few times. The V and J genes are TRBV4-3 and TRBJ1-3, with unresolved D. Germline-derived CDR1 and CDR2 are LGHNA and YSLEER. CDR3 length: 15 amino acids. With 5 bases removed from V and 1 base from J, the gap between germline ends came to 12 bases. The CDR3 DNA reads as TGCGCCAGCAGCGTTCTAGCCGAATCTGGAAACACCATATATTTT. Translated, it gives CASSVLAESGNTIYF.